The 17 T cell receptor beta chains below were found in one sample sequenced in a study of metastatic and nonmetastatic thyroid tumors. No treatment had been given to any patient before thyroid surgery. TCRdb re-called clones via MiXCR from the PCR reads. The sample holds about 24,000 clones, over 20% seen once. The specimen sequenced was blood. The receptors here all came from a female donor with papillary thyroid cancer or a benign thyroid nodule (not recorded which). Some clones in this sample may be carry-over from other donors' samples.

V and J are TRBV28 and TRBJ2-7; TRBD1 might be the D (5 bases). The CDR3 length is 15 residues. Germline V CDR1 and CDR2: MDHEN, SYDVKM. V lost 9 bases to trimming and J lost 5 bases, with 23 bases between them. This CDR3 reads CARKTSTTQGDEQYF. The CDR3 region has the DNA TGTGCCAGAAAGACCTCGACGACGCAGGGCGACGAGCAGTACTTC.

This clone was counted at least ten times. The chain is built from TRBV10-2 and TRBJ2-7; tentatively, D is TRBD1 or TRBD2 (5 bases each). Trimming removed 2 bases at V and 2 bases at J, with 10 bases between. This CDR3 spans 14 amino acids. Germline loops: CDR1 WSHSY, CDR2 SAAADI. The CDR3 DNA reads as TGCGCCAGCAGTGAGCCAGGGACGGCCTACGAGCAGTACTTC. Protein sequence: CASSEPGTAYEQYF.

This clone was seen ten or more times. The chain links TRBV25-1 to TRBJ2-1; D call uncertain. The CDR3 runs to 14 residues. V was cut by 0 bases and J by 3 bases, with 6 bases left in between. In germline, CDR1 is MGHDK, CDR2 SYGVNS. This chain's CDR3 is CASSEYNNYNEQFF. For the CDR3, the DNA is TGTGCCAGCAGTGAATACAATAACTACAATGAGCAGTTCTTC.

In its sample, this clone was seen many times. Other DNA sequences within the sample encode an identical CDR3. The V call is TRBV2, the J call TRBJ2-3; D gene ambiguous. This CDR3 spans 14 amino acids. Looked up from germline, CDR1 is SNHLY and CDR2 is FYNNEI. Trimming took off 5 bases at V and 0 bases at J, with 9 bases between the two ends. CDR3 DNA sequence: TGTGCCAGCAGTAACTACTTGAGCACAGATACGCAGTATTTT. It codes for CASSNYLSTDTQYF.

This clone has at least ten counts. The chain links TRBV5-6 to TRBJ2-7; D remains ambiguous. The ends were cut back, 1 base at V and 1 base at J, with 15 bases in the middle. CDR3 size: 16 residues. Germline CDR1 is SGHDT and CDR2 is YYEEEE. For the CDR3, the DNA is TGTGCCAGCAGCTTGAGCCTTAAAGAGGTTTCCTACGAGCAGTACTTC. It codes for CASSLSLKEVSYEQYF.

The genes are TRBV30 and TRBJ2-2; D is ambiguous. The V end was cut by 0 bases, the J end by 4 bases, with 12 bases between. The CDR3 runs 15 residues. Germline V lookup: CDR1 GTSNPN, CDR2 SVGIG (reference sequence). The CDR3 is CAWSVPDVSTGELFF. In DNA form, the CDR3 reads TGTGCCTGGAGTGTACCCGACGTAAGCACCGGGGAGCTGTTTTTT.

Worth noting for this clone: Within the sample, other DNA sequences also encode this same CDR3. DNA for the CDR3: TGTGCCACCACCGCTGACGGTACTGAAAAACTGTTTTTT. It is translated as CATTADGTEKLFF. This chain uses TRBV15 with TRBJ1-4, with unresolved D. Germline V gene sequence: CDR1 LNHNV, CDR2 YYDKDF (reference sequence). The CDR3 totals 13 residues. V was trimmed by 7 bases and J by 7 bases, leaving 13 bases between them.

The chain recombines TRBV12-3 or TRBV12-4 with TRBJ2-7, with D tentatively TRBD1 (5 bases). The CDR3 is made up of 14 amino acids. CDR3 DNA sequence: TGTGAAAGCAGTTTATCACAGGCCGTCGCCGAGCAGTACTTC. Amino acids: CESSLSQAVAEQYF.

Worth noting for this clone: Germline is not matched at one junction end, which may reflect a read error. The chain joins TRBV20-1 to TRBJ2-7, with 7 bases lining up with TRBD1. Germline CDR1 DFQATT, CDR2 SNEGSKA (reference sequence). This CDR3 region has 14 residues. The CDR3 coding sequence is TGCAGTGCCCCGGACAGGTCGCTTCCCTACGAGCAGTACTTT. Translating gives CSAPDRSLPYEQYF.

There are a few counts of this clone. V gene TRBV6-1 combines with J gene TRBJ1-5; no clear D. Germline assignment: CDR1 MNHNS and CDR2 SASEGT. The CDR3 has 13 amino acids. Trimming took 4 bases from V and 12 from J, leaving 16 bases between them. The CDR3 reads CASSALWNRHQHF. The CDR3 coding sequence is TGTGCCAGCAGTGCCCTTTGGAATCGGCACCAGCATTTT.

As to this clone: The conserved phenylalanine or tryptophan normally closing the CDR3 is absent here, so this likely arose from a read error. The chain employs TRBV27 and TRBJ2-3; D is unresolved. The CDR3 length is 13 residues. From germline, CDR1 is MNHEY and CDR2 SMNVEV (reference sequence). The CDR3 DNA sequence: TGTGCCTGCAGCATATCGGGCAGACATACGCAGTATATT. Its translation is CACSISGRHTQYI.

This clone has only a few counts. The gene calls are TRBV6-4 and TRBJ1-2; 8 nucleotides agree with TRBD1. This CDR3 is built from 15 residues. The V gene's germline CDR1 is MRHNA and CDR2 SNTAGT. J was trimmed by 4 bases and V by 10 bases; bases with no gene match: 14. The CDR3: CATWGQVSLCYGYTF. The CDR3 DNA is TGTGCCACCTGGGGACAGGTGTCCCTCTGCTATGGCTACACCTTC.

This clone was seen repeatedly, ten times or more. CDR3 nucleotides: TGTGCCAGCAGCACGAGGGACAGTTCCTACAATGAGCAGTTCTTC. It yields the protein CASSTRDSSYNEQFF. The chain links TRBV3-1 to TRBJ2-1; 7 bases line up with TRBD1. V shed 5 bases, J shed 1 base, and the junction held 5 bases outside the gene matches. Germline V CDR1 and CDR2: LGHDT, YNNKEL (reference sequence). The CDR3 runs to 15 residues.

Ten or more counts support this clone. The CDR3 loop is CASGSMGGGYLSEAFF. CDR3 DNA: TGTGCTAGTGGTTCGATGGGGGGGGGTTACCTTAGTGAAGCTTTCTTT. The chain uses TRBV12-5 and TRBJ1-1, with D possibly matching TRBD1 (5 bases). V was cut by 4 bases and J by 7 bases, with 22 bases left in between. Germline CDR1 LGHNT, CDR2 FRNRAP. This CDR3 has 16 residues.

Regarding this clone: An end of the junction does not agree with germline; a read error may underlie this. The chain employs TRBV9 and TRBJ2-3; D perhaps matches TRBD2 (7 bases). The CDR3 totals 14 residues. CDR1 SGDLS and CDR2 YYNGEE come from the germline V gene. The CDR3 nucleotides are TGTGCCAGCAACCCGGGGGGCTGCACAAATACGCAGTATTTT. It yields the protein CASNPGGCTNTQYF.

This clone was seen many times. The chain employs TRBV20-1 and TRBJ1-2; D remains ambiguous. Per germline, CDR1 DFQATT and CDR2 SNEGSKA (reference sequence). CDR3 length: 14 amino acids. Trimming removed 3 bases from V and 6 bases from J, with 17 bases in between. The CDR3 spells CSASAHPTGDGYTF. CDR3 coding DNA: TGCAGTGCTAGCGCCCACCCAACTGGGGATGGCTACACCTTC.

This clone occurred a few times. Relative to the germline gene, one junction end is altered; a read error may explain this. The chain couples TRBV6-1 to TRBJ1-2; D gene ambiguous. The CDR3 is 14 residues long. Germline CDR1 and CDR2: MNHNS and SASEGT. For the CDR3, the DNA is TGTGCCAGCAGTGGGGGAGGAAGGTCCCTTGGCTTCACCTTC. Translating gives CASSGGGRSLGFTF.